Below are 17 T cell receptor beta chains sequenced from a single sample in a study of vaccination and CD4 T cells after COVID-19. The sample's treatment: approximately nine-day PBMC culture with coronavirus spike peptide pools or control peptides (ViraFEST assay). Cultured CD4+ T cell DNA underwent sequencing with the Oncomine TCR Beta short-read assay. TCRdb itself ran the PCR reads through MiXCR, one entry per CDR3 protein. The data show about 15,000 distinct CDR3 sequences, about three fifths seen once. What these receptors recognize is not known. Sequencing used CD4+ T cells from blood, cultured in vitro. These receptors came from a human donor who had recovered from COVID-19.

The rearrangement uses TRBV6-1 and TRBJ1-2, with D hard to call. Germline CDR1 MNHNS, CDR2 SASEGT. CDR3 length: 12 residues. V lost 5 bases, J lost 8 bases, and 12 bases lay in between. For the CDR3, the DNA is TGTGCCAGCAGTACCTCAGAGTTCGGCTACACCTTC. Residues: CASSTSEFGYTF.

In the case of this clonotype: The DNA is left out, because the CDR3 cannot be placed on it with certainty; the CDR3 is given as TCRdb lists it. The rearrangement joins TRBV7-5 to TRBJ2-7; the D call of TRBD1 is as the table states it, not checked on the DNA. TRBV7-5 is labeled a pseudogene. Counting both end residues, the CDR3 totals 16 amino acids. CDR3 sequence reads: CISVSEAFTRGSILYF.

CDR3 coding DNA: TGTGCCAGCAGCTCTTCTCACGAGCAGTACTTC. As protein: CASSSSHEQYF. V and J are TRBV7-9 and TRBJ2-1; D not certain. The DNA matches TRBJ2-7 better at its end, which makes the J call doubtful. Germline CDR1 SEHNR, CDR2 FQNEAQ (reference sequence). This CDR3 has 11 residues.

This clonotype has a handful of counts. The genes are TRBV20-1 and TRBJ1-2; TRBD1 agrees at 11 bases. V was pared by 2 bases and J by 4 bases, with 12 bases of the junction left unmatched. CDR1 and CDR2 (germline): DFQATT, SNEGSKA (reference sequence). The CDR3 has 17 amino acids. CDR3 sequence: CSARLAGGQGAFYGYTF. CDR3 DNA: TGCAGTGCTAGACTTGCCGGTGGACAGGGGGCCTTCTATGGCTACACCTTC.

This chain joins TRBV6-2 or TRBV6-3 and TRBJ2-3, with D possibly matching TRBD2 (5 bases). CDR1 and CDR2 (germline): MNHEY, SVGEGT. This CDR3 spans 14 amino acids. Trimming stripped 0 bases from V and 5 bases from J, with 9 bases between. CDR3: CASSYSSEGDTQYF. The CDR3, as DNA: TGTGCCAGCAGTTACTCGAGTGAGGGAGATACGCAGTATTTT.

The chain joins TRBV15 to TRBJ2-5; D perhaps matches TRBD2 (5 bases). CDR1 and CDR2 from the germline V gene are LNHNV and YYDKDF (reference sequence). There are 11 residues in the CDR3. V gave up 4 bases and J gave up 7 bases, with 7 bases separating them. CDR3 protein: CATSTGGTQYF. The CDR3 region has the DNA TGTGCCACCAGCACCGGAGGGACCCAGTACTTC.

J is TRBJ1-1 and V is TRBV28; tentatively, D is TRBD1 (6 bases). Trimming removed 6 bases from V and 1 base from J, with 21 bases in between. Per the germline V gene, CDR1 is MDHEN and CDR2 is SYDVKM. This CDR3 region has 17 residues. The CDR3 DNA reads TGTGCCAGCAGCCCCACGTCGGCGGGACACTCGAACACTGAAGCTTTCTTT. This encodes CASSPTSAGHSNTEAFF.

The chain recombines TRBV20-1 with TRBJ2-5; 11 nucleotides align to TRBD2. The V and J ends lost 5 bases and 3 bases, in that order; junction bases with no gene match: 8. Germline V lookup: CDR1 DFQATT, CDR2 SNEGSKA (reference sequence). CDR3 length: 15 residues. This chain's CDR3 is CSARVAGGGEETQYF. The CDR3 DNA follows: TGCAGTGCTCGTGTAGCGGGAGGGGGGGAAGAGACCCAGTACTTC.

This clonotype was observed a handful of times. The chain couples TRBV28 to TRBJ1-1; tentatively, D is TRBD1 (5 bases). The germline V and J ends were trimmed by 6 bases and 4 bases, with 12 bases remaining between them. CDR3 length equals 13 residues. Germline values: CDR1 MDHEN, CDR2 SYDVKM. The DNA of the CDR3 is TGTGCCAGCAGCCGTCCGGGACCCACTGAAGCTTTCTTT. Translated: CASSRPGPTEAFF. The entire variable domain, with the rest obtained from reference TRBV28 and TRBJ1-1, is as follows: DVKVTQSSRYLVKRTGEKVFLECVQDMDHENMFWYRQDPGLGLRLIYFSYDVKMKEKGDIPEGYSVSREKKERFSLILESASTNQTSMYLCASSRPGPTEAFFGQGTRLTVV.

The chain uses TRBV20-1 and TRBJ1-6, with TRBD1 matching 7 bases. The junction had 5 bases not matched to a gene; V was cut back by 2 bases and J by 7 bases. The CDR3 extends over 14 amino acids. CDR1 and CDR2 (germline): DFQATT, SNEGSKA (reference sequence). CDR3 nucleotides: TGCAGTGCTAGAACAGGGGCCCACAATTCACCCCTCCACTTT. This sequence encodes CSARTGAHNSPLHF.

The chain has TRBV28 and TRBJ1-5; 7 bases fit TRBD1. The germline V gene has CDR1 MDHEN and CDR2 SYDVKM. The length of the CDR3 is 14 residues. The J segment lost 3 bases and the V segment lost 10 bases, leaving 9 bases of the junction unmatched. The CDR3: CAIQGIEPNQPQHF. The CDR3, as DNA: TGTGCCATACAGGGGATTGAGCCCAATCAGCCCCAGCATTTT.

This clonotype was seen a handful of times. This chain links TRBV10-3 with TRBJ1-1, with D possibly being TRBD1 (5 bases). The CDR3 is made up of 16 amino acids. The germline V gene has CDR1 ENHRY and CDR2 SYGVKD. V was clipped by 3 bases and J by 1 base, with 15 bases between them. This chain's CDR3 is CAISDPPRGSNTEAFF. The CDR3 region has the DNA TGTGCCATCAGTGACCCCCCTAGGGGTTCGAACACTGAAGCTTTCTTT.

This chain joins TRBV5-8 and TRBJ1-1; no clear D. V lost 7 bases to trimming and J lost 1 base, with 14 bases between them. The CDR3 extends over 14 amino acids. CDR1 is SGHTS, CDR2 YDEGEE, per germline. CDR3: CASFIHPGNTEAFF. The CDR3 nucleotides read TGTGCCAGCTTTATACACCCAGGGAACACTGAAGCTTTCTTT.

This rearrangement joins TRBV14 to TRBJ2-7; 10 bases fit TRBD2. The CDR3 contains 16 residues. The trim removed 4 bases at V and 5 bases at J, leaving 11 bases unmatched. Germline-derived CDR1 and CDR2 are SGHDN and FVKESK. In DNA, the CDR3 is TGTGCCAGCAGCCGCTGGGCTAGCGGGAGAGTCAACGAGCAGTACTTC. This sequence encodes CASSRWASGRVNEQYF. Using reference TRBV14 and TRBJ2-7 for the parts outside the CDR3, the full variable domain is EAGVTQFPSHSVIEKGQTVTLRCDPISGHDNLYWYRRVMGKEIKFLLHFVKESKQDESGMPNNRFLAERTGGTYSTLKVQPAELEDSGVYFCASSRWASGRVNEQYFGPGTRLTVT.

CDR3 nucleotide sequence: TGCAGTGCTCCCGCCGGGACTAGCGGGAGGAGGGAGTTCTTC. Its protein is CSAPAGTSGRREFF. J is TRBJ2-1 and V is TRBV20-1; 15 nucleotides agree with TRBD2. Germline lookup yields CDR1 DFQATT and CDR2 SNEGSKA (reference sequence). Germline trimming cut 5 bases from V and 14 bases from J; bases unmatched to any gene: 10. The CDR3 has 14 amino acids.

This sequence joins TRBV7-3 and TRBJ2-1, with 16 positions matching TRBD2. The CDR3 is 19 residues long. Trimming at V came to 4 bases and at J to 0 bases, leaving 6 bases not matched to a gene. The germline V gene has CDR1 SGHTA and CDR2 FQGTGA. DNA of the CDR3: TGTGCCAGCAGCTCCCCGGGACTAGCGGGAGGGAGCTCCTACAATGAGCAGTTCTTC. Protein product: CASSSPGLAGGSSYNEQFF.

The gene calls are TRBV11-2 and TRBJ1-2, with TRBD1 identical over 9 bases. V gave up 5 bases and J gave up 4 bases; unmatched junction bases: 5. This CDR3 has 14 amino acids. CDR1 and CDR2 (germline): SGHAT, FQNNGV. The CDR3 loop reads CASSLGQGSYGYTF. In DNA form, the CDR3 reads TGTGCCAGCAGCCTGGGACAGGGAAGCTATGGCTACACCTTC.